A selection of T cell receptor beta chains follows, all from one sample in a study of blood T cell repertoires in COVID-19. The data were produced by immunoSEQ multiplex PCR, yet TCRdb's version contains in-frame clones alone and is incomplete. The sample contains about 130,000 clones, 90% of which appear only once. Specimen: peripheral blood. These receptors all come from a man between 60 and 70 years old with COVID-19, enrolled during active disease. Both conserved end residues are part of each CDR3. The D gene is left open where the match is weak. Clone size is not always given. Where it is, it says once, few, many or a class for expanded clones.

-	TRBV19	-	TRBJ1-5	CASSMSDSSNQPQHF	TGTGCCAGTAGTATGTCGGACAGTAGCAATCAGCCCCAGCATTTT
-	TRBV9	-	TRBJ2-5	CASSDGTPEETQYF	TGTGCCAGCAGCGACGGGACTCCGGAGGAGACCCAGTACTTC
-	TRBV24-1	-	TRBJ1-3	CATFSEGASGNTIYF	TGTGCCACCTTCAGCGAGGGCGCCTCTGGAAACACCATATATTTT
-	TRBV2	TRBD2	TRBJ2-1	CASLLARSWTSAYNEQFF	TGTGCCAGCCTACTTGCGAGATCTTGGACTAGCGCCTACAATGAGCAGTTCTTC
-	TRBV19	-	TRBJ1-6	CASSIVARQTPRSPLHF	TGTGCCAGTAGTATAGTAGCCAGACAGACCCCGAGATCACCCCTCCACTTT
-	TRBV6-2/TRBV6-3	TRBD1	TRBJ2-7	CASSRATGVSYEQYF	TGTGCCAGCAGCCGCGCGACAGGGGTGTCCTACGAGCAGTACTTC
-	TRBV10-1	TRBD2	TRBJ2-1	CASSEKGLAGLYNEQFF	TGCGCCAGCAGTGAGAAGGGACTAGCGGGTTTATACAATGAGCAGTTCTTC
-	TRBV9	-	TRBJ1-4	CASSVGGTNEKLFF	TGTGCCAGCAGCGTAGGAGGGACTAATGAAAAACTGTTTTTT
-	TRBV11-2	-	TRBJ2-7	CASSSHGAATSYEQYF	TGTGCCAGCAGCTCTCATGGGGCAGCAACTTCCTACGAGCAGTACTTC
-	TRBV19	TRBD1	TRBJ1-2	CASATSPGQGRGYTF	TGTGCCAGTGCGACCAGCCCGGGACAGGGCCGCGGCTACACCTTC
-	TRBV11-3	TRBD1	TRBJ2-1	CASLPPDRGHNEQFF	TGTGCCAGCCTACCCCCGGACAGGGGGCACAATGAGCAGTTCTTC
-	TRBV24-1	TRBD1	TRBJ2-2	CATSDNSGTGALTGELFF	TGTGCCACCAGTGACAATTCCGGGACAGGGGCCCTCACCGGGGAGCTGTTTTTT
-	TRBV18	TRBD2	TRBJ2-1	CASSPFPSGGGRINEQFF	TGTGCCAGCTCACCTTTCCCTAGCGGGGGAGGGCGGATCAATGAGCAGTTCTTC
-	TRBV11-3	TRBD1	TRBJ2-3	CASSLGRLRQGADTQYF	TGTGCCAGCAGCTTAGGGAGGTTGCGCCAGGGGGCAGATACGCAGTATTTT
-	TRBV28	-	TRBJ1-2	CASSPNYGYTF	TGTGCCAGCAGTCCAAACTATGGCTACACCTTC
-	TRBV19	TRBD2	TRBJ2-1	CASSRREASDNEQFF	TGTGCCAGCAGCCGGCGGGAGGCCTCCGACAATGAGCAGTTCTTC
-	TRBV21-1	-	TRBJ1-4	CASSKALTGSPVATNEKLFF	TGTGCCAGCAGCAAAGCTTTGACAGGGTCCCCCGTTGCAACTAATGAAAAACTGTTTTTT
-	TRBV28	-	TRBJ2-7	CASNTVSSYEQYF	TGTGCCAGCAACACAGTGAGCTCCTACGAGCAGTACTTC
-	TRBV5-1	-	TRBJ2-1	CASSLLGFYNEQFF	TGCGCCAGCAGCTTGCTGGGCTTTTACAATGAGCAGTTCTTC
-	TRBV7-2	-	TRBJ1-3	CASSLRAGDGNTIYF	TGTGCCAGCAGCTTAAGGGCAGGGGATGGAAACACCATATATTTT
-	TRBV11-2	TRBD1	TRBJ1-1	CASSHPGTGMNTEAFF	TGTGCCAGCAGCCACCCGGGGACAGGGATGAACACTGAAGCTTTCTTT
-	TRBV7-9	-	TRBJ2-7	CASSLLYEQYF	TGTGCCAGCAGCTTACTTTACGAGCAGTACTTC
-	TRBV6-1	-	TRBJ1-1	CASSDPPGDTEAFF	TGTGCCAGCAGTGATCCCCCGGGGGACACTGAAGCTTTCTTT
-	TRBV4-1	TRBD2	TRBJ2-1	CASSQGTGLAGALEQFF	TGCGCCAGCAGCCAAGGGACCGGGCTAGCGGGAGCCTTGGAGCAGTTCTTC
once	TRBV20-1	TRBD1	TRBJ1-5	CSASADREQPQHF	TGCAGTGCTAGTGCTGACAGGGAGCAGCCCCAGCATTTT
-	TRBV19	TRBD2	TRBJ2-2	CASTLAGGFGELFF	TGTGCCAGCACACTAGCGGGAGGCTTCGGGGAGCTGTTTTTT
few	TRBV10-3	TRBD1	TRBJ2-7	CASQGQGDEQYF	TGTGCCAGCCAGGGACAGGGTGACGAGCAGTACTTC
-	TRBV18	TRBD1	TRBJ2-2	CASSPTGGPITGELFF	TGTGCCAGCTCACCCACAGGGGGCCCCATCACCGGGGAGCTGTTTTTT
once	TRBV5-1	-	TRBJ2-5	CASSLGRREGETQYF	TGCGCCAGCAGCTTGGGGCGGAGGGAAGGAGAGACCCAGTACTTC
-	TRBV5-1	TRBD2	TRBJ2-1	CASSLAGGRSYNEQFF	TGCGCCAGCAGCTTGGCCGGGGGGAGGTCCTACAATGAGCAGTTCTTC
-	TRBV6-6	-	TRBJ1-6	CASTSGSPLHF	TGTGCCAGCACCTCCGGGTCACCCCTCCACTTT
-	TRBV28	-	TRBJ2-2	CASSLPALYTGELFF	TGTGCCAGCAGTTTACCCGCCCTATATACCGGGGAGCTGTTTTTT
few	TRBV11-1	-	TRBJ1-2	CASSARGANGYTF	TGTGCCAGCAGCGCCCGCGGGGCGAATGGCTACACCTTC
-	TRBV4-2	-	TRBJ2-3	CASSQAATQEGDTQYF	TGTGCCAGCAGCCAAGCGGCTACCCAGGAGGGAGATACGCAGTATTTT
-	TRBV6-5	-	TRBJ1-5	CASSHSGGGTEPQHF	TGTGCCAGCAGTCACTCGGGAGGGGGGACGGAGCCCCAGCATTTT
-	TRBV9	-	TRBJ2-5	CASSALQGGETQYF	TGTGCCAGCAGCGCGCTACAGGGCGGAGAGACCCAGTACTTC
-	TRBV10-3	-	TRBJ2-6	CAISDNSGANVLTF	TGTGCCATCAGTGACAACTCTGGGGCCAACGTCCTGACTTTC
-	TRBV6-5	TRBD1	TRBJ1-1	CASSPQGVDTEAFF	TGTGCCAGCAGTCCACAGGGGGTGGACACTGAAGCTTTCTTT
-	TRBV7-9	TRBD2	TRBJ2-1	CASSFSGGLHNEQFF	TGTGCCAGCAGCTTTTCGGGAGGGCTACACAATGAGCAGTTCTTC
-	TRBV18	TRBD1	TRBJ1-1	CASSPQGAGTEAFF	TGTGCCAGCTCACCACAGGGGGCCGGCACTGAAGCTTTCTTT
-	TRBV7-2	-	TRBJ2-2	CASSLPSLLEAGELFF	TGTGCCAGCAGCTTACCCTCACTACTAGAAGCCGGGGAGCTGTTTTTT
-	TRBV27	-	TRBJ2-1	CASSLAGTNYYNEQFF	TGTGCCAGCAGTTTAGCCGGGACAAATTACTACAATGAGCAGTTCTTC
-	TRBV28	TRBD2	TRBJ2-7	CASSLGLAGAPYEQYF	TGTGCCAGCAGTTTAGGGCTAGCGGGAGCCCCCTACGAGCAGTACTTC
once	TRBV9	-	TRBJ2-1	CASSLRQTAEQFF	TGTGCCAGCAGCCTCCGACAGACGGCTGAGCAGTTCTTC
-	TRBV7-2	-	TRBJ2-7	CASSPSGYEQYF	TGTGCCAGCAGCCCCTCCGGCTACGAGCAGTACTTC
-	TRBV11-3	TRBD2	TRBJ2-1	CASSFGTSIDEQFF	TGTGCCAGCAGCTTCGGGACTAGCATCGATGAGCAGTTCTTC
-	TRBV7-8	-	TRBJ2-5	CASSSSGGETQYF	TGTGCCAGCAGCTCATCAGGAGGAGAGACCCAGTACTTC
-	TRBV7-2	TRBD2	TRBJ2-3	CASSFRRLAGPSSTDTQYF	TGTGCCAGCAGCTTTCGACGACTAGCGGGACCCTCTAGCACAGATACGCAGTATTTT
-	TRBV4-3	TRBD2	TRBJ2-7	CASSQGLAGDLNEQYF	TGCGCCAGCAGCCAAGGCCTAGCGGGTGATCTTAACGAGCAGTACTTC
once	TRBV6-1	-	TRBJ1-3	CASSVTYADSGNTIYF	TGTGCCAGCAGTGTCACGTACGCGGACTCTGGAAACACCATATATTTT
-	TRBV19	TRBD1	TRBJ1-6	CASSIGDRGRSPLHF	TGTGCCAGTAGTATAGGGGACAGGGGGCGTTCACCCCTCCACTTT
-	TRBV3-1/TRBV3-2	TRBD1	TRBJ1-1	CASSQADRVGTEAFF	TGTGCCAGCAGCCAAGCTGACAGGGTAGGGACTGAAGCTTTCTTT
-	TRBV23-1	TRBD1	TRBJ1-2	CASSQSGDRPEDYGYTF	TGCGCCAGCAGTCAATCGGGGGACAGACCCGAGGACTATGGCTACACCTTC
-	TRBV11-2	TRBD2	TRBJ2-7	CASSLGGGRGEQYF	TGTGCCAGCAGCTTAGGGGGCGGGAGGGGCGAGCAGTACTTC